A selection of T cell receptor beta chains follows, all from one sample in a study of T cells in tumors after PD-1 blockade. Using immunoSEQ multiplex PCR, the repertoire was profiled, and TCRdb retains in-frame clones only, with some absent. The repertoire holds some 43,000 clones, with 81% as singletons. The sequenced sample was PBMCs, obtained before anti-PD-1 treatment. These receptors all come from a human donor with basal cell carcinoma. The CDR3 runs from the conserved cysteine through the conserved F or W. D genes are given only for firm matches. Size values are once, few and many counts, or a class for expanded clones, and some rows have none.

length: 16; D: TRBD2; J: TRBJ2-1; V: TRBV18; size: .; CDR3: CASSPRDLAGGNEQFF; DNA: TGTGCCAGCTCACCAAGGGATCTAGCGGGGGGGAATGAGCAGTTCTTC
length: 20; D: TRBD1; J: TRBJ1-2; V: TRBV27; size: .; CDR3: CASSFSHSPGQGAPRYGYTF; DNA: TGTGCCAGCAGTTTTTCCCATAGTCCGGGACAGGGGGCGCCTCGCTATGGCTACACCTTC
length: 13; D: .; J: TRBJ1-1; V: TRBV29-1; size: .; CDR3: CSVEYGGLPEAFF; DNA: TGCAGCGTTGAATACGGGGGGCTCCCTGAAGCTTTCTTT
length: 14; D: .; J: TRBJ1-3; V: TRBV4-1; size: .; CDR3: CASSQDGSGNTIYF; DNA: TGCGCCAGCAGCCAGGACGGCTCTGGAAACACCATATATTTT
length: 15; D: .; J: TRBJ1-5; V: TRBV10-3; size: .; CDR3: CAISEEPQGSQPQHF; DNA: TGTGCCATCAGTGAGGAGCCCCAGGGGAGCCAGCCCCAGCATTTT
length: 15; D: TRBD1; J: TRBJ2-2; V: TRBV5-6; size: few; CDR3: CASSSRDRETGELFF; DNA: TGTGCCAGCAGCTCCCGGGACAGGGAGACCGGGGAGCTGTTTTTT
length: 17; D: TRBD2; J: TRBJ2-2; V: TRBV7-9; size: .; CDR3: CASSPGLAGPQGGELFF; DNA: TGTGCCAGCAGCCCGGGACTAGCGGGGCCCCAGGGCGGGGAGCTGTTTTTT
length: 12; D: .; J: TRBJ2-7; V: TRBV3-1/TRBV3-2; size: .; CDR3: CASSQPGQEQYF; DNA: TGTGCCAGCAGCCAACCAGGACAGGAGCAGTACTTC
length: 18; D: .; J: TRBJ2-3; V: TRBV6-1; size: medium-sized; CDR3: CASSDILAGGGGTDTQYF; DNA: TGTGCCAGCAGTGACATACTAGCAGGAGGTGGTGGCACAGATACGCAGTATTTT
length: 15; D: .; J: TRBJ2-7; V: TRBV5-1; size: .; CDR3: CASSLVPESSYEQYF; DNA: TGCGCCAGCAGCTTGGTTCCGGAGAGCTCCTACGAGCAGTACTTC
length: 18; D: .; J: TRBJ1-3; V: TRBV7-2; size: .; CDR3: CASSLLTGLRAFGNTIYF; DNA: TGTGCCAGCAGCTTATTGACAGGCCTTCGTGCTTTTGGTAACACCATATATTTT
length: 15; D: .; J: TRBJ1-2; V: TRBV4-1; size: .; CDR3: CASSQAEAANYGYTF; DNA: TGCGCCAGCAGCCAAGCAGAGGCAGCCAACTATGGCTACACCTTC
length: 16; D: TRBD1; J: TRBJ1-4; V: TRBV2; size: .; CDR3: CASSGPRGRTNEKLFF; DNA: TGTGCCAGCAGTGGACCCAGGGGGAGAACTAATGAAAAACTGTTTTTT
length: 17; D: TRBD1; J: TRBJ2-2; V: TRBV7-2; size: .; CDR3: CASSLRTGGVNTGELFF; DNA: TGTGCCAGCAGCTTGAGGACAGGTGGAGTGAACACCGGGGAGCTGTTTTTT
length: 16; D: TRBD1; J: TRBJ1-6; V: TRBV18; size: .; CDR3: CASSRERQGTNSPLHF; DNA: TGTGCCAGCTCGCGCGAACGACAGGGAACTAATTCACCCCTCCACTTT
length: 10; D: .; J: TRBJ1-2; V: TRBV11-3; size: once; CDR3: CASSLRGYTF; DNA: TGTGCCAGCAGCTTACGTGGCTACACCTTC
length: 16; D: TRBD1; J: TRBJ1-3; V: TRBV5-4; size: .; CDR3: CASSLGQGLAGNTIYF; DNA: TGTGCCAGCAGCTTGGGACAGGGGTTAGCTGGAAACACCATATATTTT
length: 13; D: .; J: TRBJ1-1; V: TRBV7-2; size: .; CDR3: CASSFRGNTEAFF; DNA: TGTGCCAGCAGCTTTCGGGGGAACACTGAAGCTTTCTTT
length: 12; D: .; J: TRBJ1-1; V: TRBV3-1/TRBV3-2; size: .; CDR3: CASSRTGSEAFF; DNA: TGTGCCAGCAGCCGCACAGGTTCTGAAGCTTTCTTT
length: 16; D: .; J: TRBJ2-3; V: TRBV7-2; size: .; CDR3: CASSLASGAGTDTQYF; DNA: TGTGCCAGCAGCTTAGCGTCGGGCGCGGGCACAGATACGCAGTATTTT
length: 14; D: TRBD1; J: TRBJ1-5; V: TRBV6-2/TRBV6-3; size: .; CDR3: CATSPGQAFQPQHF; DNA: TGTGCCACCAGCCCCGGACAGGCCTTTCAGCCCCAGCATTTT
length: 16; D: .; J: TRBJ2-5; V: TRBV5-1; size: .; CDR3: CASSFTGTRGQETQYF; DNA: TGCGCCAGCAGCTTTACCGGGACAAGGGGTCAAGAGACCCAGTACTTC
length: 15; D: .; J: TRBJ1-5; V: TRBV5-1; size: few; CDR3: CASSPSDGSNQPQHF; DNA: TGCGCCAGCAGCCCCTCGGACGGAAGCAATCAGCCCCAGCATTTT
length: 15; D: .; J: TRBJ1-1; V: TRBV12-5; size: .; CDR3: CASGPPRGLNTEAFF; DNA: TGTGCTAGTGGTCCCCCCCGAGGGCTCAACACTGAAGCTTTCTTT
length: 14; D: .; J: TRBJ2-5; V: TRBV9; size: .; CDR3: CASSVGASQETQYF; DNA: TGTGCCAGCAGCGTAGGGGCGTCTCAAGAGACCCAGTACTTC
length: 15; D: .; J: TRBJ2-5; V: TRBV7-7; size: .; CDR3: CASSLALSHQETQYF; DNA: TGTGCTAGCAGCTTAGCGCTCTCGCACCAAGAGACCCAGTACTTC
length: 17; D: TRBD2; J: TRBJ2-5; V: TRBV7-8; size: few; CDR3: CASSLDSTSEADETQYF; DNA: TGTGCCAGCAGCCTCGATTCGACTAGCGAGGCCGATGAGACCCAGTACTTC
length: 15; D: .; J: TRBJ2-1; V: TRBV6-6; size: .; CDR3: CASSYKGAAYNEQFF; DNA: TGTGCCAGCAGTTACAAAGGGGCGGCCTACAATGAGCAGTTCTTC
length: 20; D: TRBD2; J: TRBJ2-3; V: TRBV2; size: .; CDR3: CASSYYPWGTSGGASDTQYF; DNA: TGTGCCAGCAGTTACTACCCGTGGGGGACTAGCGGGGGGGCGTCAGATACGCAGTATTTT
length: 14; D: .; J: TRBJ1-4; V: TRBV13; size: .; CDR3: CASRAGITNEKLFF; DNA: TGTGCCAGCAGGGCGGGAATCACTAATGAAAAACTGTTTTTT
length: 13; D: .; J: TRBJ1-2; V: TRBV28; size: once; CDR3: CASHRTDNYGYTF; DNA: TGTGCCAGCCATAGGACAGACAACTATGGCTACACCTTC
length: 15; D: .; J: TRBJ1-6; V: TRBV5-4; size: .; CDR3: CASSLEADYNSPLHF; DNA: TGTGCCAGCAGCTTGGAGGCGGACTATAATTCACCCCTCCACTTT
length: 11; D: .; J: TRBJ1-4; V: TRBV2; size: .; CDR3: CASSRNEKLFF; DNA: TGTGCCAGCAGTCGTAATGAAAAACTGTTTTTT
length: 16; D: TRBD1; J: TRBJ2-2; V: TRBV5-1; size: .; CDR3: CASSLVKGANAGELFF; DNA: TGCGCCAGCAGCTTGGTGAAGGGGGCTAACGCCGGGGAGCTGTTTTTT
length: 16; D: TRBD2; J: TRBJ2-3; V: TRBV7-9; size: .; CDR3: CASSSAGGGHTDTQYF; DNA: TGTGCCAGCAGCTCCGCGGGGGGCGGCCACACAGATACGCAGTATTTT
length: 16; D: .; J: TRBJ1-2; V: TRBV5-5; size: .; CDR3: CASSLFRVQTNYGYTF; DNA: TGTGCCAGCAGCTTGTTCAGGGTCCAAACTAACTATGGCTACACCTTC
length: 21; D: .; J: TRBJ1-5; V: TRBV23-1; size: .; CDR3: CASSQCGGPGQTLRRGQPQHF; DNA: TGCGCCAGCAGTCAATGCGGGGGGCCAGGACAGACTCTAAGGAGGGGTCAGCCCCAGCATTTT
length: 18; D: .; J: TRBJ1-3; V: TRBV7-9; size: medium-sized; CDR3: CASSDQNPRTVSGNTIYF; DNA: TGTGCCAGCAGCGATCAGAACCCCAGGACAGTTTCTGGAAACACCATATATTTT
length: 14; D: TRBD1; J: TRBJ2-1; V: TRBV5-1; size: once; CDR3: CASSEGQGSNEQFF; DNA: TGCGCCAGCAGCGAGGGACAGGGCTCCAATGAGCAGTTCTTC
length: 18; D: .; J: TRBJ1-5; V: TRBV21-1; size: .; CDR3: CASSKVQTGGDSNQPQHF; DNA: TGTGCCAGCAGCAAAGTTCAGACGGGCGGAGATAGCAATCAGCCCCAGCATTTT
length: 15; D: TRBD2; J: TRBJ2-1; V: TRBV7-2; size: .; CDR3: CASSFGGGATNEQFF; DNA: TGTGCCAGCAGCTTTGGCGGGGGGGCCACGAATGAGCAGTTCTTC
length: 14; D: .; J: TRBJ1-1; V: TRBV28; size: .; CDR3: CASSLGTLNTEAFF; DNA: TGTGCCAGCAGTTTAGGGACATTGAACACTGAAGCTTTCTTT
length: 13; D: .; J: TRBJ2-7; V: TRBV19; size: .; CDR3: CASRAGNYHEQYF; DNA: TGTGCCAGCCGGGCTGGTAATTACCACGAGCAGTACTTC
length: 13; D: .; J: TRBJ1-2; V: TRBV5-1; size: once; CDR3: CASSLDGNYGYTF; DNA: TGCGCCAGCAGCTTGGATGGGAACTATGGCTACACCTTC
length: 14; D: .; J: TRBJ2-7; V: TRBV6-5; size: .; CDR3: CASSYSVRWDEQYF; DNA: TGTGCCAGCAGTTACTCCGTTAGGTGGGACGAGCAGTACTTC
length: 15; D: TRBD1; J: TRBJ2-2; V: TRBV11-3; size: .; CDR3: CARSLGGLNTGELFF; DNA: TGTGCCCGCAGCTTAGGGGGCTTAAACACCGGGGAGCTGTTTTTT
length: 15; D: TRBD1; J: TRBJ1-4; V: TRBV5-6; size: .; CDR3: CASSFGDRDFRKLFF; DNA: TGTGCCAGCAGCTTCGGGGACAGGGACTTTAGAAAACTGTTTTTT
length: 15; D: TRBD1; J: TRBJ1-4; V: TRBV6-6; size: .; CDR3: CASSPDRVGVEKLFF; DNA: TGTGCCAGCAGCCCGGACAGGGTCGGGGTTGAAAAACTGTTTTTT
length: 13; D: .; J: TRBJ1-1; V: TRBV7-9; size: .; CDR3: CASSREEYTEAFF; DNA: TGTGCCAGCAGCCGAGAAGAATACACTGAAGCTTTCTTT
length: 14; D: .; J: TRBJ2-4; V: TRBV7-8; size: .; CDR3: CASSSEGTRNIQYF; DNA: TGTGCCAGCAGCTCCGAAGGGACAAGAAACATTCAGTACTTC
length: 13; D: .; J: TRBJ1-1; V: TRBV12-3/TRBV12-4; size: .; CDR3: CASRGGVGTEAFF; DNA: TGTGCCAGCAGAGGGGGGGTGGGCACTGAAGCTTTCTTT
length: 15; D: .; J: TRBJ1-1; V: TRBV30; size: .; CDR3: CAWSVPRTMNTEAFF; DNA: TGTGCCTGGAGTGTACCGAGAACCATGAACACTGAAGCTTTCTTT
length: 14; D: .; J: TRBJ1-2; V: TRBV28; size: .; CDR3: CASSPTGAGYGYTF; DNA: TGTGCCAGCAGCCCCACGGGGGCGGGATATGGCTACACCTTC
length: 15; D: .; J: TRBJ1-1; V: TRBV20-1; size: .; CDR3: CSASRSAQAGTEAFF; DNA: TGCAGTGCTAGTAGATCGGCACAAGCGGGCACTGAAGCTTTCTTT
length: 15; D: TRBD1; J: TRBJ1-2; V: TRBV28; size: .; CDR3: CASSLSSGQGYGYTF; DNA: TGTGCCAGCAGTTTATCGAGTGGACAGGGCTATGGCTACACCTTC